This TCR beta chain was documented in a study of CD4+ T cells in melanoma. Sequencing was performed with immunoSEQ multiplex PCR; in TCRdb, only in-frame clones are kept and a portion is missing. The profile shows about 50,000 clones, 85% to 90% of them singletons. Germline values: CDR1 SGHAT, CDR2 FQNNGV. The CDR3 covers 14 residues. Turning to this clone: Antigen: not known. A junction end diverges from the germline sequence, so it may reflect a read error.

Study observations and caveats: CD8+ T cell, macrophage and B cell function reportedly correlated with neoantigen-specific CD4+ T cells. Neoantigen-specific CD4+ T cells in melanoma reportedly had diverse differentiation states.

This receptor was taken from a human donor with melanoma. The sample was peripheral blood. The V gene is TRBV11-2, the J gene TRBJ2-7; the match to TRBD2 covers 10 bases. In DNA, the CDR3 is TGTGCCAGCAGCTTAGCCCTAGCGGGGGTACGACCGAACTTC. Its protein is CASSLALAGVRPNF.